Reported below is one T cell receptor (beta chain). Its target is unknown. Sequencing used immunoSEQ multiplex PCR; TCRdb keeps in-frame clones, though not all of them. Altogether approximately 130,000 clones are present, around 89% being singletons, with the ten largest covering around 10%. This specimen belongs to a study of T cell responses to AZD1222 COVID-19 vaccine. Findings and limits, study-wide: Spike-specific TCRs gained breadth and depth after people received two AZD1222 doses. Targeting of unmutated variant regions was reportedly seen in nearly half of spike-specific TCRs. Among the donors, most were white British and more were female, and clonal diversity was possibly underestimated. The peak T cell response came first, and repertoires were sampled only after it.

Germline CDR1 and CDR2: SGHNT and YENEEA. V was shortened by 0 bases and J by 0 bases, with 9 bases between the two germline ends. The CDR3 is 16 amino acids. The sequencing used peripheral blood, collected on day 0 of MenACWY control vaccination. The clonotype comes from an adult in good health. J is TRBJ1-3 and V is TRBV11-3; D uncertain. The CDR3, as DNA: TGTGCCAGCAGCTTAGAGGGCAGACACTCTGGAAACACCATATATTTT. Encoded protein: CASSLEGRHSGNTIYF.